This record concerns one T cell receptor (beta chain) sequence. The source of the sample is a study of blood T cell repertoires in COVID-19. V gave up 0 bases and J gave up 5 bases, with 13 bases separating them. This CDR3 has 15 amino acids. Germline CDR1 is SGHNT and CDR2 is YENEEA. The age range of participants was about 18 to 100 years, with residence in some 25 US areas. TCRdb's table, derived via immunoSEQ multiplex PCR, lists solely in-frame clones and lacks some. The repertoire holds about 280,000 clones, with roughly 89% as singletons. The sequenced sample was PBMCs or T cells enriched from blood (not recorded which). The clonotype originates from a woman aged 55-69 years who had recovered from COVID-19. V and J are TRBV11-3 and TRBJ2-5, with D uncertain. The CDR3 coding sequence is TGTGCCAGCAGCTTAGATGCACTGACTCCGGAGACCCAGTACTTC. Amino acids: CASSLDALTPETQYF.